The source of this T cell receptor beta chain is a study of human T cells and chemical hapten exposure. Described time point: patch test 1, 2 weeks after DPC sensitization. Indicated treatment: therapeutic diphenylcyclopropenone sensitization with weekly scalp DPC. TCRdb independently ran MiXCR on the RACE reads; one entry per CDR3 protein. The repertoire holds 95,000 to 100,000 distinct CDR3 sequences, with 9.5% to 15% as singletons. Per germline, CDR1 MNHNS and CDR2 SASEGT. This CDR3 region has 15 residues. With 5 bases clipped from V and 13 bases from J, the junction kept 12 bases outside the gene matches.

The chain employs TRBV6-1 and TRBJ1-6; TRBD1 matches at 9 bases. The source was whole blood, collected in connection with sensitization to the hapten diphenylcyclopropenone (DPC). The TCR sequence derives from a woman aged 40 to 50 with alopecia areata. Some clones in this sample may be carry-over from other donors' samples. CDR3 coding DNA: TGTGCCAGCAGTCCCGGGACAGGGTTCACCTTGCCCCTCCACTTT. Encoded protein: CASSPGTGFTLPLHF.